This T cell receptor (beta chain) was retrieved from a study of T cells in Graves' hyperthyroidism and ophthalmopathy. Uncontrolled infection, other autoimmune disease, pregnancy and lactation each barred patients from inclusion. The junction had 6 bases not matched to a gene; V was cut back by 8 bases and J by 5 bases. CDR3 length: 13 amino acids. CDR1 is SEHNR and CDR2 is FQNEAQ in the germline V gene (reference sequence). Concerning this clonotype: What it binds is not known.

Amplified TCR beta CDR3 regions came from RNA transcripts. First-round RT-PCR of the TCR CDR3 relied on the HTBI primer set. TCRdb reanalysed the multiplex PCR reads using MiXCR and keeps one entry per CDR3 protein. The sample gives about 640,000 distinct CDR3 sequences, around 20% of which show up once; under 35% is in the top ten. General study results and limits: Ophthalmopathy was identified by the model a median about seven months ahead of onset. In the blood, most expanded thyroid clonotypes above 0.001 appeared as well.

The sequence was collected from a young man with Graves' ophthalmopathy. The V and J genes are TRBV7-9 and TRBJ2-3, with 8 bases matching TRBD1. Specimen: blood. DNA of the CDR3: TGTGCCAGCCTTGGACAGGGCGAAGATACGCAGTATTTT. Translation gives CASLGQGEDTQYF.